Listed below are T cell receptor beta chains from one sample, sequenced in a study of blood T cell repertoires in COVID-19. The table came from immunoSEQ multiplex PCR; TCRdb's copy has only in-frame clones and leaves some out. The sample lists 300,000 to 400,000 clones; over 70% were seen once. What was sequenced was peripheral blood. The receptors originated from a man aged 25-40 years with active or convalescent COVID-19. The conserved cysteine and the conserved F or W are not part of the CDR3 here. Each record gives: CDR3 length, V gene, J gene, CDR3 protein.

14	TRBV5-1	TRBJ2-7	ASSWETRELFGEQY
12	TRBV18	TRBJ2-7	ASSPRSGDYEQY
12	TRBV28	TRBJ2-7	ASSLQREAYEQY
11	TRBV4-1	TRBJ2-7	ASSARQSYEQY
13	TRBV27	TRBJ1-6	ASMGRGTYNSPLH
12	TRBV18	TRBJ2-5	ASSPDLYQETQY
14	TRBV7-8	TRBJ2-7	ASSPVGTGGSYEQY
12	TRBV3-1/TRBV3-2	TRBJ2-3	ASSQRPFTDTQY
13	TRBV28	TRBJ1-6	ASRGQGFYNSPLH
13	TRBV13	TRBJ1-1	ASSYRTGMNTEAF
12	TRBV11-2	TRBJ2-1	ASSGLAVYNEQF
13	TRBV6-5	TRBJ2-1	ASSYDGASYNEQF
13	TRBV19	TRBJ2-3	ASSPDRGLGDTQY
11	TRBV27	TRBJ1-5	ASSFGMGQPQH
11	TRBV19	TRBJ2-1	ASKRGTFDEQF
13	TRBV9	TRBJ2-1	ASSVGGQGFGEQF
14	TRBV19	TRBJ1-2	ASSDGAPGGADGYT
11	TRBV9	TRBJ1-2	ASSDRANYGYT
12	TRBV27	TRBJ2-3	ASSLSLLTDTQY
12	TRBV5-6	TRBJ2-7	ASSWGTVSYEQY
14	TRBV18	TRBJ1-2	ASSRSGQGEMGSYT
11	TRBV27	TRBJ2-7	ASMSSGVGEQY
13	TRBV4-3	TRBJ2-1	ASSQGEDGVNEQF
12	TRBV5-4	TRBJ2-7	ASSLAGTTYEQY
13	TRBV10-3	TRBJ1-1	ATEDRQGRGTEAF
10	TRBV9	TRBJ2-3	ASSILTDTQY
16	TRBV7-2	TRBJ2-3	ASSLRGGLAESTDTQY
11	TRBV6-5	TRBJ1-1	ASRGGAYTEAF
13	TRBV28	TRBJ2-5	ASSPGGPDEETQY
13	TRBV21-1	TRBJ1-1	ASSRYWGGNTEAF
11	TRBV28	TRBJ1-1	ASSSPNRAEAF
10	TRBV28	TRBJ1-5	ASSTPREPQH
14	TRBV28	TRBJ2-4	ASSPGTSAYQNIQY
14	TRBV7-7	TRBJ2-2	ASSLVGAAGAGELF
12	TRBV7-3	TRBJ2-3	ASSLGDSTDTQY
14	TRBV5-1	TRBJ2-7	ASSLARDRTSYEQY
14	TRBV4-1	TRBJ2-3	ASSLGLAGLTDTQY
15	TRBV11-2	TRBJ2-3	ASSSRGGARGTDTQY
9	TRBV11-2	TRBJ2-7	ASSPRYEQY
13	TRBV7-8	TRBJ1-2	ASSPLEGTGGGYT
15	TRBV3-1/TRBV3-2	TRBJ2-1	ASSHRLAGDGWNEQF
13	TRBV7-3	TRBJ2-5	ASSSGTSGVETQY
15	TRBV27	TRBJ2-3	ASSRGLGGSLADTQY
11	TRBV29-1	TRBJ2-5	SVEGTGRETQY
13	TRBV20-1	TRBJ2-7	SASNRQGGSYEQY
10	TRBV2	TRBJ1-5	ASARDNQPQH
12	TRBV28	TRBJ2-3	ASSFGGFTDTQY
13	TRBV12-5	TRBJ2-3	ASGWGGLAGALTY
13	TRBV7-2	TRBJ2-5	ASQEQGLREETQY
12	TRBV6-5	TRBJ1-5	ASSYGGTDQPQH